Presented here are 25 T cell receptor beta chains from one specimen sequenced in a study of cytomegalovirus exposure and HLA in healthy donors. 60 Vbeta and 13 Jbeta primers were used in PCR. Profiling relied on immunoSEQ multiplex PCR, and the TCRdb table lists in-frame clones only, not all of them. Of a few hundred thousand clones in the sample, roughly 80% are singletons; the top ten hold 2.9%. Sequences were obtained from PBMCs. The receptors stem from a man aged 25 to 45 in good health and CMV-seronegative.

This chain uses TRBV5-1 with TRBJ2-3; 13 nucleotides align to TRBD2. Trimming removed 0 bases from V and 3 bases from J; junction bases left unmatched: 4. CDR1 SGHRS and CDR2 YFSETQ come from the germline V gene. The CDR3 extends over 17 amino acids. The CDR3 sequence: CASSLELAGGLTDTQYF. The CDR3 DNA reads TGCGCCAGCAGCTTGGAACTAGCGGGGGGGCTAACAGATACGCAGTATTTT.

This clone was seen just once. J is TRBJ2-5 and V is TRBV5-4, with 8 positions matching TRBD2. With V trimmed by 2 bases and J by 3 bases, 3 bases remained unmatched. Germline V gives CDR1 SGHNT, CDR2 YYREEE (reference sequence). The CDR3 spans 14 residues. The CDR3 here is CASSFGGGKETQYF. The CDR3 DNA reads TGTGCCAGCAGCTTCGGGGGGGGCAAAGAGACCCAGTACTTC.

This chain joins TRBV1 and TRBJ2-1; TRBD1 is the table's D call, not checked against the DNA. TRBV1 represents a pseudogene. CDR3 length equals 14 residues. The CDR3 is CTSSHINLDRGCFF. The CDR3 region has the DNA TGCACCAGCAGCCACATAAATCTGGACAGGGGTTGCTTCTTC.

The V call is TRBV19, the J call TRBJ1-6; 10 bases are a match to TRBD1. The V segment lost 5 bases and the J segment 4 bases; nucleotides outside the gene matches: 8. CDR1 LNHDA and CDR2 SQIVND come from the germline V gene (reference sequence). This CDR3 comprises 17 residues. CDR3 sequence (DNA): TGTGCCAGTAGTCACTTGGGACAGGGGTCGTATAATTCACCCCTCCACTTT. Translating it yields CASSHLGQGSYNSPLHF.

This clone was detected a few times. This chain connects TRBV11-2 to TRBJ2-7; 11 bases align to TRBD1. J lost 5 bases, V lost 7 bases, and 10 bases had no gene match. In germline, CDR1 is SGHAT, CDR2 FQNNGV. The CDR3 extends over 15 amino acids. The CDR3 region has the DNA TGTGCCAGCACGAAGTGGGACAGGGGGTTTGACGAGCAGTACTTC. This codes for CASTKWDRGFDEQYF. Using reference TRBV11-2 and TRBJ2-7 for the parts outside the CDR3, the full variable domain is EAGVAQSPRYKIIEKRQSVAFWCNPISGHATLYWYQQILGQGPKLLIQFQNNGVVDDSQLPKDRFSAERLKGVDSTLKIQPAKLEDSAVYLCASTKWDRGFDEQYFGPGTRLTVT.

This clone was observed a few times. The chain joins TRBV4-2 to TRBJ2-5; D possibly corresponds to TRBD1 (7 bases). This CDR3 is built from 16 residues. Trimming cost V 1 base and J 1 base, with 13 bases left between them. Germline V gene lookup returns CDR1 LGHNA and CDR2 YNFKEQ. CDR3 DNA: TGTGCCAGCAGCCAAGTAGGGGGCGGGGTCCAAGAGACCCAGTACTTC. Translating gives CASSQVGGGVQETQYF.

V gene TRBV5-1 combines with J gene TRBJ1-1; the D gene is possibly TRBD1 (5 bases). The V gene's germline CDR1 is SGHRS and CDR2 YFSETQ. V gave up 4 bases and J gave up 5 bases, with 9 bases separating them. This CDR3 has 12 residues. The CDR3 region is CASSGRGTEAFF. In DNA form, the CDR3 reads TGCGCCAGCAGCGGTCGGGGGACTGAAGCTTTCTTT.

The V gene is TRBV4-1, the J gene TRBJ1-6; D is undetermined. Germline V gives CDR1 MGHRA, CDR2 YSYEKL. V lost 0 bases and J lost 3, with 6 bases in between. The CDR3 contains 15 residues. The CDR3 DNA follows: TGCGCCAGCAGCCAAGAGGCCGTCTATAATTCACCCCTCCACTTT. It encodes CASSQEAVYNSPLHF.

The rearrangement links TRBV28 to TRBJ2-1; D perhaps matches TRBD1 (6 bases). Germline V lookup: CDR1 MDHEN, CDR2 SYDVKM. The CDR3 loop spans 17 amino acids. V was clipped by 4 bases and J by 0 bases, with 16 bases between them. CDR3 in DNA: TGTGCCAGCAGTTCCAGCCCCACAGGGAGCTCCTACAATGAGCAGTTCTTC. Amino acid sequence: CASSSSPTGSSYNEQFF.

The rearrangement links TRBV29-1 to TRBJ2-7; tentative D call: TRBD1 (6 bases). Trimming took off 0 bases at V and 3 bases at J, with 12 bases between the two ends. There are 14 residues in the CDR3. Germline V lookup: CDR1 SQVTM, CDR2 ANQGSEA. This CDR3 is CSVEDPTGVYEQYF. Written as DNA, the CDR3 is TGCAGCGTTGAAGATCCGACAGGAGTCTACGAGCAGTACTTC.

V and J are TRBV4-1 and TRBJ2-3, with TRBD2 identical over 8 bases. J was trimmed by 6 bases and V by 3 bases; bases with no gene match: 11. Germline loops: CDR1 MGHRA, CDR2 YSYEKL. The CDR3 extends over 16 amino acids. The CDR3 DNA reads TGCGCCAGCAGCCAGGGGAGCGGGGGCCTGCGGGATACGCAGTATTTT. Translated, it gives CASSQGSGGLRDTQYF.

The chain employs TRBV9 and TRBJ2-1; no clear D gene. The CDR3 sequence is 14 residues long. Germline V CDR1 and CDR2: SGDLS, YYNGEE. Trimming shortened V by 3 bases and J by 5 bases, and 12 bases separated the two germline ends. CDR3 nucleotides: TGTGCCAGCAGCGAAAATCAGGAAAACAATGAGCAGTTCTTC. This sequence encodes CASSENQENNEQFF.

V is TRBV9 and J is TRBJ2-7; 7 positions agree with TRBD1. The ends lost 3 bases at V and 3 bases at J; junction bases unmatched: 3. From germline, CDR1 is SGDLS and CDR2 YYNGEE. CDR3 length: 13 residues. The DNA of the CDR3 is TGTGCCAGCAGCGCGACAGGGTTCTACGAGCAGTACTTC. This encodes CASSATGFYEQYF. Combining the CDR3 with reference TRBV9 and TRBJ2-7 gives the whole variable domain DSGVTQTPKHLITATGQRVTLRCSPRSGDLSVYWYQQSLDQGLQFLIQYYNGEERAKGNILERFSAQQFPDLHSELNLSSLELGDSALYFCASSATGFYEQYFGPGTRLTVT.

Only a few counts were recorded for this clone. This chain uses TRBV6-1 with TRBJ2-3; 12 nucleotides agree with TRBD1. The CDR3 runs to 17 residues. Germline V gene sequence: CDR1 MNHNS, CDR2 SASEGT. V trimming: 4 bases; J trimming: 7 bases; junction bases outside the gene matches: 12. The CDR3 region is CASSGAGTGGKGNTQYF. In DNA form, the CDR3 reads TGTGCCAGCAGTGGGGCCGGGACAGGGGGCAAGGGGAATACGCAGTATTTT.

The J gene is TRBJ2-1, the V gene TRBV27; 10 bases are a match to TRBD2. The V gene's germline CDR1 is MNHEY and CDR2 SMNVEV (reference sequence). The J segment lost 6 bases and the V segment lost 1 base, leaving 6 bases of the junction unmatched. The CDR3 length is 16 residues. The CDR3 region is CASSLWVAGGLNEQFF. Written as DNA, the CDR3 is TGTGCCAGCAGTTTATGGGTAGCGGGGGGCCTCAATGAGCAGTTCTTC.

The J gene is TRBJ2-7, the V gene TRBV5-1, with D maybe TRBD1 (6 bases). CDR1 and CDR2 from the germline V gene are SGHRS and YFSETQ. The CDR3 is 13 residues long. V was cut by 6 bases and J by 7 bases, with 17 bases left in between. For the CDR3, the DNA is TGCGCCAGCACCCTTTTGGGGGCGGATGAGCAGTACTTC. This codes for CASTLLGADEQYF.

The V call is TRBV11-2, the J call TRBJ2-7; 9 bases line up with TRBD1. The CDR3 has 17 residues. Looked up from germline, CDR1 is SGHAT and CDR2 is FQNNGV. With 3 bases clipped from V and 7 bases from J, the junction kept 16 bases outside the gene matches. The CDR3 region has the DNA TGTGCCAGCAGCTTTCTCTTTGCCGGGACAGGGATGAGAGAGCAGTACTTC. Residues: CASSFLFAGTGMREQYF. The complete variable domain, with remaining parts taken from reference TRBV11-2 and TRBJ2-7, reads EAGVAQSPRYKIIEKRQSVAFWCNPISGHATLYWYQQILGQGPKLLIQFQNNGVVDDSQLPKDRFSAERLKGVDSTLKIQPAKLEDSAVYLCASSFLFAGTGMREQYFGPGTRLTVT.

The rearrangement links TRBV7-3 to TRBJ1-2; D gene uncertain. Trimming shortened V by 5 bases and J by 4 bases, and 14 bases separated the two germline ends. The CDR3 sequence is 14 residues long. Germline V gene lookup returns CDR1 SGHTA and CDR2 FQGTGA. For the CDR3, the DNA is TGTGCCAGCAGCCCTGATGGGGAGGTCTATGGCTACACCTTC. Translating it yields CASSPDGEVYGYTF.

For the CDR3, the DNA is TGTGCCAGTAGTATCATCCGGGGTAGGAACAATGAGCAGTTCTTC. Amino acid sequence: CASSIIRGRNNEQFF. This chain links TRBV19 with TRBJ2-1; maybe TRBD2 (5 bases). The CDR3 runs 15 residues. With 3 bases removed from V and 5 bases from J, the gap between germline ends came to 14 bases. CDR1 and CDR2 (germline): LNHDA, SQIVND (reference sequence).

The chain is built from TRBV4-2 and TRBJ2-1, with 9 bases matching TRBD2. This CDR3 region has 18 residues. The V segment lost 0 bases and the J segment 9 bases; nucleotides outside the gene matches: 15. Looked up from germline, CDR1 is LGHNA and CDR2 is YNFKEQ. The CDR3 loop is CASSQDDGGGAPTGEQFF. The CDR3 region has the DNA TGTGCCAGCAGCCAAGATGACGGCGGGGGGGCGCCGACGGGTGAGCAGTTCTTC.

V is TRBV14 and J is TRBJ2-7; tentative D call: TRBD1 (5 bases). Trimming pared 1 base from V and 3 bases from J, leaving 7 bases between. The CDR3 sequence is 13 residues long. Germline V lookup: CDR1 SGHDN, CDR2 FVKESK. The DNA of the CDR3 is TGTGCCAGCAGCCAAGGACAGCTCTACGAGCAGTACTTC. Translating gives CASSQGQLYEQYF.

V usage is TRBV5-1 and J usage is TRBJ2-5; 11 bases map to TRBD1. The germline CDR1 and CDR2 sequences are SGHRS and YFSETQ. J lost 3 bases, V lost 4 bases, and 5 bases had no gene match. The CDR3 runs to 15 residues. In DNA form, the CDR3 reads TGCGCCAGCAGCGTAGGACAGGGGGCAGAAGAGACCCAGTACTTC. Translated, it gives CASSVGQGAEETQYF.

CDR3 amino acids: CASSRGTSGTGELFF. CDR3 in DNA: TGTGCCAGCAGTCGGGGGACTAGCGGCACCGGGGAGCTGTTTTTT. This sequence joins TRBV7-3 and TRBJ2-2, with 11 bases matching TRBD2. Looked up from germline, CDR1 is SGHTA and CDR2 is FQGTGA. The CDR3 sequence is 15 residues long. J was trimmed by 4 bases and V by 6 bases; bases with no gene match: 4. Drawing the rest from reference TRBV7-3 and TRBJ2-2, the complete variable domain is GAGVSQTPSNKVTEKGKYVELRCDPISGHTALYWYRQSLGQGPEFLIYFQGTGAADDSGLPNDRFFAVRPEGSVSTLKIQRTERGDSAVYLCASSRGTSGTGELFFGEGSRLTVL.

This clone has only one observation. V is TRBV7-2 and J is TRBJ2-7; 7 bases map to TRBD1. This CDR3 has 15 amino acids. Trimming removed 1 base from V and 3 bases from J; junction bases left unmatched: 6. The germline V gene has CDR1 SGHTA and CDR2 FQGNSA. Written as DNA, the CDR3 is TGTGCCAGCAGCTTAGATGCGACAGGGCTCTACGAGCAGTACTTC. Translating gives CASSLDATGLYEQYF.

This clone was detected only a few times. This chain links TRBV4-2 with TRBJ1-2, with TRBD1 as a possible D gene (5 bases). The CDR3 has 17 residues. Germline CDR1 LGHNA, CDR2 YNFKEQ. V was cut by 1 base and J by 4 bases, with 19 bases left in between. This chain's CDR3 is CASSQGGGPGTAYGYTF. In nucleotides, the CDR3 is TGTGCCAGCAGCCAAGGGGGAGGACCCGGGACGGCCTATGGCTACACCTTC.